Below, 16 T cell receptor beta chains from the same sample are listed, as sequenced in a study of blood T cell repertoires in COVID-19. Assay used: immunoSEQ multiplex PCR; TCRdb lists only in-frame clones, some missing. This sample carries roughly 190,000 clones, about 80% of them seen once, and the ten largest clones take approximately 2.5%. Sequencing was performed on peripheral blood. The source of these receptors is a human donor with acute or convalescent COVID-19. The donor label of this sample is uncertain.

The CDR3 loop reads CASSLENSRYTF. CDR3 nucleotide sequence: TGCGCCAGCAGCTTGGAGAACAGTCGCTACACCTTC. The rearrangement uses TRBV5-1 and TRBJ1-2; no clear D gene. Trimming stripped 0 bases from V and 9 bases from J, with 9 bases between. This CDR3 is 12 amino acids long. In germline, CDR1 is SGHRS, CDR2 YFSETQ.

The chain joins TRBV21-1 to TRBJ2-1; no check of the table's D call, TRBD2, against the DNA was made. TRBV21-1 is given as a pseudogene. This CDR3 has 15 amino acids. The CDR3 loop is CASSTLAGDYNEQFF. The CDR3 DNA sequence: TGTGCCAGCAGCACCCTAGCGGGAGACTACAATGAGCAGTTCTTC.

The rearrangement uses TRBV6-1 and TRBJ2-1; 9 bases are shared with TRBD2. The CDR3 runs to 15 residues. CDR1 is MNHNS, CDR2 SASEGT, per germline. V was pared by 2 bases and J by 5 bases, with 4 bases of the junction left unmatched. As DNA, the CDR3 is TGTGCCAGCAGTGAAAGGACTAGCGACGACAATGAGCAGTTCTTC. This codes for CASSERTSDDNEQFF.

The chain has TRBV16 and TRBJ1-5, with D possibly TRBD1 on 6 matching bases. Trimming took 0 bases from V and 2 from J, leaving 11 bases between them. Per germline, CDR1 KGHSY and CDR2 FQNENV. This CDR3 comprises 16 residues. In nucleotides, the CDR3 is TGTGCCAGCAGCCAATCAAGGCCAGGGGGCAATCAGCCCCAGCATTTT. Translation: CASSQSRPGGNQPQHF.

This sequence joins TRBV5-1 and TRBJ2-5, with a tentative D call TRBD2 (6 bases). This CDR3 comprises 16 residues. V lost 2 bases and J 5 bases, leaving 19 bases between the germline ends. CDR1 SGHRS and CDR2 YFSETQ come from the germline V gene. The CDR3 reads CASSFYLARDSETQYF. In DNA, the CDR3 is TGCGCCAGCAGCTTTTATTTAGCAAGGGACTCGGAGACCCAGTACTTC.

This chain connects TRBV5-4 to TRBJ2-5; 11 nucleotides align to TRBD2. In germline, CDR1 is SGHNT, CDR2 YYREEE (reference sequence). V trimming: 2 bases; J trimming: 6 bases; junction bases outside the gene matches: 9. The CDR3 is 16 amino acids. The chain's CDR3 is CASSLGKTSGVKTQYF. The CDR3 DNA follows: TGTGCCAGCAGCTTAGGGAAGACTAGCGGGGTAAAGACCCAGTACTTC.

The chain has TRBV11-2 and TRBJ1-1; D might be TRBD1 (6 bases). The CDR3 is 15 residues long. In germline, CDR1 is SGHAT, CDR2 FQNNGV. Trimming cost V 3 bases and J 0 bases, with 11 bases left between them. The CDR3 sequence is CASSFRGQLNTEAFF. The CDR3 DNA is TGTGCCAGCAGCTTCCGTGGACAGCTGAACACTGAAGCTTTCTTT.

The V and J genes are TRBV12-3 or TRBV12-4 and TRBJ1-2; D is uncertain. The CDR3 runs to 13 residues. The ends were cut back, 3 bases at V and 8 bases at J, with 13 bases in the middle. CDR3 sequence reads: CASSFREALGYTF. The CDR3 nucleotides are TGTGCCAGCAGTTTTAGGGAGGCCCTAGGCTACACCTTC.

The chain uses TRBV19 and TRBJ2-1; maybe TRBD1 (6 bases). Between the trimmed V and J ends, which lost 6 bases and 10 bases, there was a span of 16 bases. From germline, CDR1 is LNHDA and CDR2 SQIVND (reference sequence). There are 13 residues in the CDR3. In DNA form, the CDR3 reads TGTGCCAGTAGCTCGGACAGTACCCTAGAGCAGTTCTTC. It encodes CASSSDSTLEQFF. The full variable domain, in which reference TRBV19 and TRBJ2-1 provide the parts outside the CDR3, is DGGITQSPKYLFRKEGQNVTLSCEQNLNHDAMYWYRQDPGQGLRLIYYSQIVNDFQKGDIAEGYSVSREKKESFPLTVTSAQKNPTAFYLCASSSDSTLEQFFGPGTRLTVL.

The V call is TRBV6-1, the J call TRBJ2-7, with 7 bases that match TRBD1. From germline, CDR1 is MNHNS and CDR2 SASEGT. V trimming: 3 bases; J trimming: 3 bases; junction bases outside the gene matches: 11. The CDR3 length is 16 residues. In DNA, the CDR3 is TGTGCCAGCAGTGAGGGGAAGGGGACAGTCGTCTACGAGCAGTACTTC. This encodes CASSEGKGTVVYEQYF.

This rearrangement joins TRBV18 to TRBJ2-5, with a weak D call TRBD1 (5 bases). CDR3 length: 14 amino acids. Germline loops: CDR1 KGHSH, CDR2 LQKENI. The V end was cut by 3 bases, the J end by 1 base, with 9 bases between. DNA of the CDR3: TGTGCCAGCTCACCTCGACAGTTCCAAGAGACCCAGTACTTC. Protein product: CASSPRQFQETQYF.

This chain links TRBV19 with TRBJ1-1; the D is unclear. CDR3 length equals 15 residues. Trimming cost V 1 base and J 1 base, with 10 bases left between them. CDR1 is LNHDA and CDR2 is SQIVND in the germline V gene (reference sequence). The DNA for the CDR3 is TGTGCCAGTAGTATAGGTCAGGTCCAGAACACTGAAGCTTTCTTT. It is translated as CASSIGQVQNTEAFF. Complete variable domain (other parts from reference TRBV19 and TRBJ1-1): DGGITQSPKYLFRKEGQNVTLSCEQNLNHDAMYWYRQDPGQGLRLIYYSQIVNDFQKGDIAEGYSVSREKKESFPLTVTSAQKNPTAFYLCASSIGQVQNTEAFFGQGTRLTVV.

Written as DNA, the CDR3 is TGTGCCAGCAGTTTGGACAGGGGTGGGACTGAAGCTTTCTTT. The encoded protein is CASSLDRGGTEAFF. The rearrangement links TRBV6-5 to TRBJ1-1; 9 positions agree with TRBD1. Germline assignment: CDR1 MNHEY and CDR2 SVGAGI. The CDR3 extends over 14 amino acids. V lost 4 bases to trimming and J lost 5 bases; unmatched junction nucleotides: 5.

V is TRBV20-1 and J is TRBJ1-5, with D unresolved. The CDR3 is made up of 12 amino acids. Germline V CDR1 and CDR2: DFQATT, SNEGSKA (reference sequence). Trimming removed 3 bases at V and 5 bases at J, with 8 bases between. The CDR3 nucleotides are TGCAGTGCTAGTGGCGGGGATCAGCCCCAGCATTTT. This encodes CSASGGDQPQHF.

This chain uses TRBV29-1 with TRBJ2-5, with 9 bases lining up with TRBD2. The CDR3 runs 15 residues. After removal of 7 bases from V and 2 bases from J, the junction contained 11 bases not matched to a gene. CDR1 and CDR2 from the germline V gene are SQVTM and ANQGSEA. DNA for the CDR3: TGCAGCGCTTGGTTCAGACTAGCGGTACAAGAGACCCAGTACTTC. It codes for CSAWFRLAVQETQYF.

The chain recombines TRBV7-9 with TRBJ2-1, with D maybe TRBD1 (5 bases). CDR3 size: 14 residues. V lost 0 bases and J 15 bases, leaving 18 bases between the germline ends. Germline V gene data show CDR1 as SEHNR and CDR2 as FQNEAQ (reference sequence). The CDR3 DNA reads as TGTGCCAGCAGCTTAGCCAGCGACAGCTCAGAGAGGTTCTTC. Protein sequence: CASSLASDSSERFF.